The 24 T cell receptor beta chains listed next were all sequenced from one sample in a study of cytomegalovirus exposure and HLA in healthy donors. Repertoires were generated with immunoSEQ multiplex PCR, while TCRdb's copy carries only in-frame clones and drops some. Of 150,000 to 200,000 clones in the sample, roughly 86% were seen once. Sequenced input: PBMCs. These receptors were collected from a man aged 18 to 30 in good health and CMV-seropositive.

The chain recombines TRBV5-1 with TRBJ2-5, with TRBD2 matching over 9 bases. J was trimmed by 3 bases and V by 5 bases; bases with no gene match: 8. CDR3 length: 15 residues. Germline-derived CDR1 and CDR2 are SGHRS and YFSETQ. The CDR3 loop is CASRGEGLAEETQYF. CDR3 DNA: TGCGCCAGCAGAGGAGAGGGACTAGCCGAAGAGACCCAGTACTTC.

The CDR3 is CASSAGTGANYGYTF. CDR3 coding DNA: TGTGCCAGCAGCGCCGGGACAGGGGCCAACTATGGCTACACCTTC. The J gene is TRBJ1-2, the V gene TRBV9; 10 positions agree with TRBD1. V was clipped by 3 bases and J by 2 bases; unmatched bases: 4. The CDR3 length is 15 residues. Germline CDR1 reads SGDLS; CDR2 reads YYNGEE.

This chain uses TRBV28 with TRBJ1-2, with D possibly TRBD1 on 6 matching bases. The CDR3 totals 14 residues. The germline V and J ends were trimmed by 5 bases and 2 bases, with 12 bases remaining between them. The germline CDR1 and CDR2 sequences are MDHEN and SYDVKM. The CDR3 here is CASSHGQPNYGYTF. The CDR3 DNA reads as TGTGCCAGCAGTCATGGACAGCCGAACTATGGCTACACCTTC.

The CDR3 reads CASSPPTLAAHYNEQFF. In DNA, the CDR3 is TGTGCCAGCTCACCGCCTACACTAGCGGCCCACTACAATGAGCAGTTCTTC. This chain connects TRBV18 to TRBJ2-1; 8 bases are shared with TRBD2. The CDR3 extends over 17 amino acids. CDR1 and CDR2 (germline): KGHSH, LQKENI. After removal of 3 bases from V and 3 bases from J, the junction contained 10 bases not matched to a gene.

The chain couples TRBV7-6 to TRBJ2-1; possible D gene TRBD2, 5 bases. This CDR3 is 11 amino acids long. Germline lookup yields CDR1 SGHVS and CDR2 FNYEAQ. V lost 5 bases and J lost 9, with 8 bases in between. The CDR3 region has the DNA TGTGCCAGCAGCATTCGGGGTGAGCAGTTCTTC. It is translated as CASSIRGEQFF.

The rearrangement uses TRBV7-8 and TRBJ2-3; D gene unclear. Germline CDR1 reads SGHVS; CDR2 reads FQNEAQ. V gave up 5 bases and J gave up 0 bases, with 9 bases separating them. The CDR3 spans 14 residues. DNA for the CDR3: TGTGCCAGCAGCCCGCTCAGGAGCACAGATACGCAGTATTTT. Its translation is CASSPLRSTDTQYF.

This chain links TRBV5-1 with TRBJ2-5; 8 nucleotides agree with TRBD2. Germline CDR1 reads SGHRS; CDR2 reads YFSETQ. The CDR3 totals 14 residues. Trimming took 2 bases from V and 4 from J; bases not matched to a gene: 4. The CDR3 region is CASSFSGAGETQYF. The DNA for the CDR3 is TGCGCCAGCAGCTTTAGCGGGGCCGGAGAGACCCAGTACTTC.

This chain connects TRBV2 to TRBJ1-2; 8 bases agree with TRBD1. Losses at the gene ends were 8 bases for V and 1 base for J; bases not matched to a gene: 6. The CDR3 runs 14 residues. In germline, CDR1 is SNHLY, CDR2 FYNNEI. CDR3 sequence reads: CASPRGQGNYGYTF. The CDR3 region has the DNA TGTGCCAGCCCAAGAGGACAGGGTAACTATGGCTACACCTTC. Variable domain in full (rest from reference TRBV2 and TRBJ1-2): EPEVTQTPSHQVTQMGQEVILRCVPISNHLYFYWYRQILGQKVEFLVSFYNNEISEKSEIFDDQFSVERPDGSNFTLKIRSTKLEDSAMYFCASPRGQGNYGYTFGSGTRLTVV.

J is TRBJ1-1 and V is TRBV7-2; a possible D gene is TRBD1 (5 bases). The CDR3 spans 14 residues. Germline V gene data show CDR1 as SGHTA and CDR2 as FQGNSA. Trimming took 5 bases from V and 6 from J, leaving 16 bases between them. The CDR3 coding sequence is TGTGCCAGCAGCCCATCCAGGGTAACTTCTGAAGCTTTCTTT. Protein product: CASSPSRVTSEAFF.

The J gene is TRBJ1-2, the V gene TRBV6-5, with D possibly being TRBD1 (6 bases). CDR3 length: 14 amino acids. Germline V gene data show CDR1 as MNHEY and CDR2 as SVGAGI. The V gene lost 6 bases and the J gene lost 7 bases, with 18 bases spanning the gap. In DNA, the CDR3 is TGTGCCAGCAGCTCCCGGACAGAGCTTTTTGGCTACACCTTC. It encodes CASSSRTELFGYTF.

V gene TRBV5-6 combines with J gene TRBJ1-5; D is uncertain. Trimming removed 0 bases at V and 4 bases at J, with 11 bases between. The CDR3 totals 15 residues. Germline V CDR1 and CDR2: SGHDT, YYEEEE. This CDR3 is CASSLALGVNQPQHF. CDR3 DNA: TGTGCCAGCAGCTTGGCCTTAGGAGTTAATCAGCCCCAGCATTTT.

The chain has TRBV30 and TRBJ1-1; no definite D call. CDR3 length: 13 residues. Trimming removed 4 bases at V and 5 bases at J, with 14 bases between. CDR1 is GTSNPN and CDR2 is SVGIG in the germline V gene (reference sequence). The CDR3 coding sequence is TGTGCCTGGACGTTGTTCGGGGAAACTGAAGCTTTCTTT. It codes for CAWTLFGETEAFF.

This chain connects TRBV7-2 to TRBJ2-7, with D possibly matching TRBD2 (5 bases). Germline V gene sequence: CDR1 SGHTA, CDR2 FQGNSA. This CDR3 contains 14 residues. Trimming left V 6 bases short and J 2 bases short, with 14 bases between. Here the CDR3 reads CASSIHGETYEQYF. As DNA, the CDR3 is TGTGCCAGCAGTATCCACGGGGAGACCTACGAGCAGTACTTC.

Comment on this clone: At one of its ends the junction is not consistent with the germline gene, which may arise from a read error. V gene TRBV7-2 combines with J gene TRBJ1-2; 10 bases match TRBD1. CDR1 SGHTA and CDR2 FQGNSA come from the germline V gene. The CDR3 is 13 amino acids. The CDR3 DNA is TGTGCCAGCAGCTTGGGACAGGGGTCACTAGGTGGCTTC. Encoded protein: CASSLGQGSLGGF. Complete variable domain (other parts from reference TRBV7-2 and TRBJ1-2): GAGVSQSPSNKVTEKGKDVELRCDPISGHTALYWYRQSLGQGLEFLIYFQGNSAPDKSGLPSDRFSAERTGGSVSTLTIQRTQQEDSAVYLCASSLGQGSLGGFGSGTRLTVV.

This chain links TRBV7-9 with TRBJ1-4, with unresolved D. Germline assignment: CDR1 SEHNR and CDR2 FQNEAQ (reference sequence). The CDR3 consists of 15 residues. Trimming shortened V by 0 bases and J by 7 bases, and 12 bases separated the two germline ends. CDR3 protein: CASSLAGGSAEKLFF. CDR3 sequence (DNA): TGTGCCAGCAGCTTAGCAGGAGGATCGGCTGAAAAACTGTTTTTT.

The V gene is TRBV9, the J gene TRBJ2-1, with 7 bases matching TRBD2. Germline CDR1 is SGDLS and CDR2 is YYNGEE. The CDR3 runs to 15 residues. The J segment lost 4 bases and the V segment lost 3 bases, leaving 7 bases of the junction unmatched. CDR3 in DNA: TGTGCCAGCAGCGGACTTGGGACTAATTACAATGAGCAGTTCTTC. Residues: CASSGLGTNYNEQFF.

The rearrangement joins TRBV7-3 to TRBJ2-1; 8 positions match TRBD2. CDR3 size: 14 residues. CDR1 and CDR2 from the germline V gene are SGHTA and FQGTGA. The trim removed 5 bases at V and 4 bases at J, leaving 4 bases unmatched. CDR3 nucleotides: TGTGCCAGCAGCCGGGGGGGCATTTACAATGAGCAGTTCTTC. This encodes CASSRGGIYNEQFF.

The CDR3 is CASSMDRGRWGYTF. DNA for the CDR3: TGTGCCAGTAGTATGGACAGGGGGCGATGGGGCTACACCTTC. The chain uses TRBV19 and TRBJ1-2, with 11 bases identical to TRBD1. The junction had 5 bases not matched to a gene; V was cut back by 3 bases and J by 8 bases. Looked up from germline, CDR1 is LNHDA and CDR2 is SQIVND (reference sequence). The CDR3 sequence is 14 residues long.

The chain joins TRBV6-1 to TRBJ1-1, with D perhaps matching TRBD1 (5 bases). The CDR3 extends over 13 amino acids. CDR1 and CDR2 (germline): MNHNS, SASEGT. V was cut by 10 bases and J by 4 bases, with 16 bases left in between. CDR3 loop: CATTTGGITEAFF. CDR3 sequence (DNA): TGTGCCACTACTACGGGGGGGATCACTGAAGCTTTCTTT.

The CDR3 nucleotides are TGTGCCAGCTCACCACCGGGGGCGGGAAACATTCAGTACTTC. As protein: CASSPPGAGNIQYF. The chain has TRBV18 and TRBJ2-4; possibly TRBD1 for D (6 bases). Germline CDR1 KGHSH, CDR2 LQKENI. V lost 0 bases and J 6 bases, leaving 9 bases between the germline ends. The CDR3 totals 14 residues.

The rearrangement uses TRBV18 and TRBJ1-1, with D hard to call. V was pared by 2 bases and J by 4 bases, with 14 bases between. In germline, CDR1 is KGHSH, CDR2 LQKENI. The CDR3 spans 15 residues. CDR3 sequence reads: CASSPLVAGSTEAFF. As DNA, the CDR3 is TGTGCCAGCTCACCATTGGTGGCGGGTTCCACTGAAGCTTTCTTT. Looking up the rest from reference TRBV18 and TRBJ1-1 gives the full variable domain: NAGVMQNPRHLVRRRGQEARLRCSPMKGHSHVYWYRQLPEEGLKFMVYLQKENIIDESGMPKERFSAEFPKEGPSILRIQQVVRGDSAAYFCASSPLVAGSTEAFFGQGTRLTVV.

V usage is TRBV19 and J usage is TRBJ2-5, with 8 bases lining up with TRBD2. The germline V gene encodes CDR1 LNHDA and CDR2 SQIVND (reference sequence). The CDR3 has 14 amino acids. V dropped 4 bases and J dropped 5; count of bases not matched to a gene: 6. The CDR3 loop is CASSNNSGVETQYF. DNA of the CDR3: TGTGCCAGTAGTAATAATAGCGGGGTGGAGACCCAGTACTTC.

Only one count was recorded for this clone. This chain connects TRBV28 to TRBJ2-7, with 8 positions matching TRBD1. The V segment lost 10 bases and the J segment 7 bases; nucleotides outside the gene matches: 12. Germline values: CDR1 MDHEN, CDR2 SYDVKM. This CDR3 spans 13 amino acids. The chain's CDR3 is CATTNRRDREQYF. In DNA, the CDR3 is TGTGCCACCACTAACCGCCGGGACAGGGAGCAGTACTTC.

The chain uses TRBV7-2 and TRBJ1-4, with D uncertain. V was trimmed by 5 bases and J by 8 bases, leaving 15 bases between them. Germline V gives CDR1 SGHTA, CDR2 FQGNSA. The CDR3 has 14 residues. As DNA, the CDR3 is TGTGCCAGCAGCCCGAGCGGGTTTAAAGAAAAACTGTTTTTT. As protein: CASSPSGFKEKLFF.